The rows below give T cell receptor beta chains drawn from one sample of a study of blood T cell repertoires in COVID-19. Assay: immunoSEQ multiplex PCR; the TCRdb copy retains only in-frame clones and omits some. The data contain around 300,000 clones, approximately 88% of them singletons. The sample consisted of PBMCs or T cells enriched from blood (not recorded which). These receptors came from a woman aged 40 to 50 who had recovered from COVID-19. Both conserved end residues are part of each CDR3. Fields, in order: clone size, V gene, J gene, D gene, CDR3 protein, CDR3 DNA. A D gene is named only where the DNA matches it firmly. For some rows the clone size is stated as once, few or many, or as a class when expanded; others skip it.

size: few
V: TRBV19
J: TRBJ1-2
D: TRBD1
CDR3: CASSPRGGTGGYGYTF
DNA: TGTGCCAGTAGTCCTCGCGGCGGGACAGGGGGCTATGGCTACACCTTC

size: .
V: TRBV3-1/TRBV3-2
J: TRBJ2-7
D: TRBD2
CDR3: CASSQGLAGAYEQYF
DNA: TGTGCCAGCAGCCAAGGACTAGCGGGGGCCTACGAGCAGTACTTC

size: .
V: TRBV7-3
J: TRBJ2-2
D: TRBD2
CDR3: CASSLMGSGTNTGELFF
DNA: TGTGCCAGCAGCTTAATGGGTAGCGGGACGAACACCGGGGAGCTGTTTTTT

size: .
V: TRBV5-4
J: TRBJ1-2
D: .
CDR3: CASRSGGPNYGYTF
DNA: TGTGCCAGCAGATCCGGTGGGCCCAACTATGGCTACACCTTC

size: .
V: TRBV2
J: TRBJ1-1
D: TRBD1
CDR3: CASTGQGGEAFF
DNA: TGTGCCAGCACAGGACAGGGAGGTGAAGCTTTCTTT

size: .
V: TRBV9
J: TRBJ2-1
D: TRBD2
CDR3: CASSTSGNSYNEQFF
DNA: TGTGCCAGCAGTACCAGCGGGAACTCCTACAATGAGCAGTTCTTC

size: .
V: TRBV3-1/TRBV3-2
J: TRBJ2-7
D: .
CDR3: CASSQWKTGKNSYEQYF
DNA: TGTGCCAGCAGCCAGTGGAAAACAGGGAAAAACTCCTACGAGCAGTACTTC

size: .
V: TRBV5-1
J: TRBJ1-6
D: .
CDR3: CASSPGGKNTYNSPLHF
DNA: TGCGCCAGCTCACCAGGTGGAAAGAATACCTATAATTCACCCCTCCACTTT

size: .
V: TRBV7-2
J: TRBJ2-1
D: TRBD2
CDR3: CASSLARLAGGTPYNEQFF
DNA: TGTGCCAGCAGCTTAGCGCGGCTAGCGGGAGGGACGCCCTACAATGAGCAGTTCTTC

size: .
V: TRBV21-1
J: TRBJ1-1
D: .
CDR3: CASGFFWSLNTEAFF
DNA: TGTGCCAGCGGGTTTTTCTGGAGCCTGAACACTGAAGCTTTCTTT

size: .
V: TRBV5-1
J: TRBJ1-1
D: TRBD1
CDR3: CASSPLGQGNTEAFF
DNA: TGCGCCAGCTCCCCCCTCGGACAGGGTAACACTGAAGCTTTCTTT

size: .
V: TRBV11-2
J: TRBJ1-1
D: .
CDR3: CASSFGGNTEAFF
DNA: TGTGCCAGCAGCTTCGGGGGGAACACTGAAGCTTTCTTT

size: .
V: TRBV7-2
J: TRBJ2-3
D: TRBD1
CDR3: CASSTRQGPTDTQYF
DNA: TGTGCCAGCAGCACCCGACAGGGGCCCACAGATACGCAGTATTTT

size: .
V: TRBV5-1
J: TRBJ2-7
D: .
CDR3: CASRMDSSTYEQYF
DNA: TGCGCCAGCAGGATGGACAGTTCTACCTACGAGCAGTACTTC

size: .
V: TRBV18
J: TRBJ2-5
D: .
CDR3: CASSPGGKETQYF
DNA: TGTGCCAGCTCACCAGGGGGGAAAGAGACCCAGTACTTC

size: once
V: TRBV27
J: TRBJ2-3
D: TRBD2
CDR3: CASSLGRTSVADTQYF
DNA: TGTGCCAGCAGCCTGGGGCGGACTAGCGTGGCAGATACGCAGTATTTT

size: .
V: TRBV18
J: TRBJ2-5
D: TRBD2
CDR3: CASSPGRDETQYF
DNA: TGTGCCAGCTCACCGGGGAGGGATGAGACCCAGTACTTC

size: once
V: TRBV7-8
J: TRBJ2-1
D: TRBD2
CDR3: CASSPLGRRGGREQFF
DNA: TGTGCCAGCAGCCCGCTGGGGAGGCGGGGGGGTCGCGAGCAGTTCTTC

size: .
V: TRBV27
J: TRBJ2-7
D: .
CDR3: CASGFLRGEQYF
DNA: TGTGCCAGCGGCTTTTTACGAGGCGAGCAGTACTTC

size: .
V: TRBV7-2
J: TRBJ1-2
D: TRBD1
CDR3: CASSLGTAYGYTF
DNA: TGTGCCAGCAGCCTAGGGACAGCCTATGGCTACACCTTC

size: once
V: TRBV5-1
J: TRBJ1-4
D: .
CDR3: CASSFGTNTQKLFF
DNA: TGCGCCAGCAGCTTTGGGACAAATACGCAAAAACTGTTTTTT

size: .
V: TRBV18
J: TRBJ1-1
D: .
CDR3: CASSPRGQQMNTEAFF
DNA: TGTGCCAGCTCACCTAGAGGACAGCAAATGAACACTGAAGCTTTCTTT

size: .
V: TRBV6-6
J: TRBJ1-2
D: TRBD1
CDR3: CASGLKQGLGYTF
DNA: TGTGCCAGCGGTTTAAAACAGGGGCTCGGCTACACCTTC